The 8 T cell receptor beta chains below all came from one sample that was sequenced in a study of radiation and T cells in renal cell carcinoma. TCRdb's table, derived via immunoSEQ multiplex PCR, lists solely in-frame clones and lacks some. The top ten clones hold over 15% of a sample with some 150,000 clones, 65% to 90% of them seen once. As for time point: blood 4 weeks post-SBRT, at nephrectomy. Treatment: 15 Gy SBRT to primary tumor, nephrectomy 4 weeks later. The sequencing used blood, collected from a patient whose treatment included radiotherapy and nephrectomy. These receptors originate from a woman between 50 and 59 years old with renal cell carcinoma.

The rearrangement uses TRBV11-2 and TRBJ2-2; TRBD1 aligns across 8 bases. The CDR3 covers 16 residues. Germline CDR1 is SGHAT and CDR2 is FQNNGV. V shed 5 bases, J shed 7 bases, and the junction held 12 bases outside the gene matches. CDR3 sequence: CASSVSRQGWSGELFF. CDR3 nucleotide sequence: TGTGCCAGCAGCGTTTCTCGACAGGGGTGGAGCGGGGAGCTGTTTTTT.

The CDR3 coding sequence is TGTGCCAGCAGGCTTCCGCGGGACAGGGGCCCCTACGAGCAGTACTTC. This gives the protein CASRLPRDRGPYEQYF. This chain joins TRBV28 and TRBJ2-7; the match to TRBD1 covers 10 bases. The CDR3 is 16 amino acids. Germline CDR1 and CDR2: MDHEN and SYDVKM. After removal of 6 bases from V and 2 bases from J, the junction contained 10 bases not matched to a gene.

This clone has only one observation. This rearrangement joins TRBV7-2 to TRBJ2-1; 10 bases are shared with TRBD2. After removal of 5 bases from V and 4 bases from J, the junction contained 2 bases not matched to a gene. CDR1 and CDR2 (germline): SGHTA, FQGNSA. The CDR3 is made up of 14 amino acids. The DNA for the CDR3 is TGTGCCAGCAGCCGGGGACTAGCGTACAATGAGCAGTTCTTC. Amino acid sequence: CASSRGLAYNEQFF.

This clone has just one count. This rearrangement joins TRBV6-6 to TRBJ1-1; D is ambiguous. Germline CDR1 is MNHNY and CDR2 is SVGAGI (reference sequence). The CDR3 is made up of 14 amino acids. V was cut by 2 bases and J by 0 bases, with 7 bases left in between. The CDR3 DNA reads TGTGCCAGCAGTTACAGCAGGCTGAACACTGAAGCTTTCTTT. Its translation is CASSYSRLNTEAFF.

The chain has TRBV18 and TRBJ2-5; D is perhaps TRBD1 or TRBD2 (5 bases each). Germline CDR1 and CDR2: KGHSH and LQKENI. V dropped 4 bases and J dropped 2 bases, with 8 bases sitting between them. This CDR3 contains 13 residues. The CDR3 loop reads CASSRGSQETQYF. The DNA of the CDR3 is TGTGCCAGCTCACGGGGGTCTCAAGAGACCCAGTACTTC.

The chain couples TRBV28 to TRBJ1-2; D not resolved. The length of the CDR3 is 13 residues. Trimming removed 3 bases from V and 4 bases from J, with 9 bases in between. CDR1 is MDHEN, CDR2 SYDVKM, per germline. The CDR3 sequence: CASSLGTAYGYTF. The CDR3 DNA is TGTGCCAGCAGTTTGGGCACCGCCTATGGCTACACCTTC.

The rearrangement links TRBV19 to TRBJ2-5, with a possible D match to TRBD1 (6 bases). The germline V gene encodes CDR1 LNHDA and CDR2 SQIVND (reference sequence). The CDR3 is made up of 15 amino acids. V was trimmed by 6 bases and J by 2 bases, leaving 16 bases between them. The CDR3 DNA sequence: TGTGCCAGTAGCCTAGGGGGAATACAACAAGAGACCCAGTACTTC. Amino acids: CASSLGGIQQETQYF. Supplemented by reference TRBV19 and TRBJ2-5, the full variable domain reads DGGITQSPKYLFRKEGQNVTLSCEQNLNHDAMYWYRQDPGQGLRLIYYSQIVNDFQKGDIAEGYSVSREKKESFPLTVTSAQKNPTAFYLCASSLGGIQQETQYFGPGTRLLVL.

The chain couples TRBV10-2 to TRBJ2-7; tentatively, D is TRBD2 (6 bases). Germline V gene sequence: CDR1 WSHSY, CDR2 SAAADI. The CDR3 has 13 residues. With 2 bases removed from V and 4 bases from J, the gap between germline ends came to 9 bases. The CDR3 loop reads CASSEGGIYEQYF. In DNA, the CDR3 is TGCGCCAGCAGTGAGGGGGGGATATACGAGCAGTACTTC.